The T cell receptor beta chain described here comes from a study of PD-L1 blockade in urothelial cancer. Study summary: In the mid-2010s, patients got going on atezolizumab, taking 1,200 mg intravenously every 3 weeks. Blood was tested 3 weeks (second dose) and 6 weeks into treatment. Findings and limits, study-wide: Below-median pretreatment blood TCR clonality was associated with improved progression-free and overall survival.

Repertoires were generated with immunoSEQ multiplex PCR, while TCRdb's copy carries only in-frame clones and drops some. The sample consists of 58,000 or so clones, 81% of them appearing once. Regarding time point: pretreatment peripheral blood. With respect to this clone: Its antigen is unknown.

The CDR3 extends over 19 amino acids. The chain carries TRBV21-1 and TRBJ2-1; the table calls TRBD2, which could not be checked here. TRBV21-1 has pseudogene status. The sequenced sample was PBMCs, obtained around atezolizumab (anti-PD-L1) treatment. The sequence was obtained from a man in his sixties or seventies with urothelial cancer. The CDR3 region is CASSTTREPGLAGNNEQFF. The CDR3 coding sequence is TGTGCCAGCAGCACCACAAGGGAACCGGGACTAGCGGGAAACAATGAGCAGTTCTTC.